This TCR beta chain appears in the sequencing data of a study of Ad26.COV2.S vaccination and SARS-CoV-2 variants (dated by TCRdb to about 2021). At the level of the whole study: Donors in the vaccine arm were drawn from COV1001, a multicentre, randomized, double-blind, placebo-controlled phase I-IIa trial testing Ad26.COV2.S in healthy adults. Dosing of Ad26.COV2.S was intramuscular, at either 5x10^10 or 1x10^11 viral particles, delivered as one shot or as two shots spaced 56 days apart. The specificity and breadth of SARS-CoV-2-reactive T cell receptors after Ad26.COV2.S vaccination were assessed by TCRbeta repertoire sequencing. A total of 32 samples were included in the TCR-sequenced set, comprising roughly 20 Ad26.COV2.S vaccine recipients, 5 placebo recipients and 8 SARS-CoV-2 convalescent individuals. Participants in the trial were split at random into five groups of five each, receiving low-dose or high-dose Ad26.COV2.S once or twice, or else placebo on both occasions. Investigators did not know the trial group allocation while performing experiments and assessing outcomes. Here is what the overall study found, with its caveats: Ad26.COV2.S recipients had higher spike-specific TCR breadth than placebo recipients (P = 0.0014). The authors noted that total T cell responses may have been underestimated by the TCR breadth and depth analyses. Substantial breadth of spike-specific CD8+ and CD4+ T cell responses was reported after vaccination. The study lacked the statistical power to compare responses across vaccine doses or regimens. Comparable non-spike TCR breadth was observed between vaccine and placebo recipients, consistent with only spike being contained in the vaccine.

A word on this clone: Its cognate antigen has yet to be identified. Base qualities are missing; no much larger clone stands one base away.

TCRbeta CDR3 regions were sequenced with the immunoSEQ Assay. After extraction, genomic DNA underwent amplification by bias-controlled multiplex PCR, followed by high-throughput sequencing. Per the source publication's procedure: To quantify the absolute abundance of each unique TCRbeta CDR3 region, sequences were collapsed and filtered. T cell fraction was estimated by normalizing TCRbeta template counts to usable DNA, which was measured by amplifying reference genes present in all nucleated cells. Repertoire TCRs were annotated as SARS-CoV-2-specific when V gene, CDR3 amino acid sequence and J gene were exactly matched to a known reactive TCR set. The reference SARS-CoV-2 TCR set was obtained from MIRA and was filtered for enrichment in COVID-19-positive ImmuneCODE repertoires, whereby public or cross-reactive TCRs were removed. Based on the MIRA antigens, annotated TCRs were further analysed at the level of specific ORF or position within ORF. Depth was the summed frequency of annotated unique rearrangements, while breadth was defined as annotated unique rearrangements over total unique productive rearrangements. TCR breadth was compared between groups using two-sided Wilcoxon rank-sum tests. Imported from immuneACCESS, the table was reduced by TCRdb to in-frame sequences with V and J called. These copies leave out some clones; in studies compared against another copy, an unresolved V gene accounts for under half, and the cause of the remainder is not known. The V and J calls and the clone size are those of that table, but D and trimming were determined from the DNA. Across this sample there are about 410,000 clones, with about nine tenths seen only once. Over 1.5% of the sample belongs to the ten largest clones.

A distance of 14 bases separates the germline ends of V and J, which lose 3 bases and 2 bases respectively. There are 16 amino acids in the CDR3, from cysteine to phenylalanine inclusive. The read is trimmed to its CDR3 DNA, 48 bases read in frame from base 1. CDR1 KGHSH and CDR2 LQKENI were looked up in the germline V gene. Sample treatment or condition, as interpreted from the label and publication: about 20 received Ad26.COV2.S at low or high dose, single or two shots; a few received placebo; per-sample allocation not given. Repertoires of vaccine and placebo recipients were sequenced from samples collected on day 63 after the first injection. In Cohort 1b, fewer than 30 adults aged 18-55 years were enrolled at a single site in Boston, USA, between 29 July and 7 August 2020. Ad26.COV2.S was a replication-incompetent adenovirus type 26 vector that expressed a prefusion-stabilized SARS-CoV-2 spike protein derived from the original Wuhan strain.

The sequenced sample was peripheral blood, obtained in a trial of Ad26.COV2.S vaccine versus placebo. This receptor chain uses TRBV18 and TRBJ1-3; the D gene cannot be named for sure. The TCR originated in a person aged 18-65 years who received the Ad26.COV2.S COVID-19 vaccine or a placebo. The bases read TGTGCCAGCTCACCCGGGGAGGTTAGAGCTGGAAACACCATATATTTT. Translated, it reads CASSPGEVRAGNTIYF. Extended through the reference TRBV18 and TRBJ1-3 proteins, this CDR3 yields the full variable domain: NAGVMQNPRHLVRRRGQEARLRCSPMKGHSHVYWYRQLPEEGLKFMVYLQKENIIDESGMPKERFSAEFPKEGPSILRIQQVVRGDSAAYFCASSPGEVRAGNTIYFGEGSWLTVV.